Each of the 12 T cell receptor beta chains below was sequenced from the same sample in a study of T cell changes during pregnancy in multiple sclerosis. Clones were sequenced by immunoSEQ multiplex PCR, and TCRdb holds only the in-frame ones, with some missing. The sample gives around 100,000 clones, approximately 90% of which show up once; under 0.85% is in the top ten. The sequencing used peripheral blood, collected in the second trimester of pregnancy. All receptors derive from a female donor in good health, enrolled as a control in a pregnancy study.

This clone came up a few times. This sequence joins TRBV29-1 and TRBJ1-1, with D uncertain. V was pared by 4 bases and J by 0 bases, with 9 bases between. This CDR3 comprises 13 residues. CDR1 is SQVTM and CDR2 is ANQGSEA in the germline V gene. CDR3: CSVVDPVNTEAFF. As DNA, the CDR3 is TGCAGCGTTGTAGACCCGGTGAACACTGAAGCTTTCTTT.

This clone was detected only once. V usage is TRBV6-6 and J usage is TRBJ1-2, with D hard to call. Germline assignment: CDR1 MNHNY and CDR2 SVGAGI (reference sequence). Trimming cost V 6 bases and J 8 bases, with 16 bases left between them. The CDR3 extends over 13 amino acids. CDR3 sequence: CASSPRATGGYTF. In DNA, the CDR3 is TGTGCCAGCAGCCCCCGGGCGACGGGAGGCTACACCTTC.

The V call is TRBV5-1, the J call TRBJ2-2, with D perhaps TRBD1 (6 bases). Germline-derived CDR1 and CDR2 are SGHRS and YFSETQ. The length of the CDR3 is 15 residues. V was pared by 2 bases and J by 5 bases, with 13 bases between. The CDR3 nucleotides read TGCGCCAGCAGCTTTCCGGGAAGGGGGACCGGGGAGCTGTTTTTT. Its translation is CASSFPGRGTGELFF.

DNA of the CDR3: TGTGCCAGCAGCGCGGGACTAGCGGGAGGTGGGGAGACCCAGTACTTC. This translates into CASSAGLAGGGETQYF. The rearrangement joins TRBV9 to TRBJ2-5; 15 nucleotides match TRBD2. The length of the CDR3 is 16 residues. J gave up 5 bases and V 3 bases, and 5 bases lay outside the gene matches. Germline V CDR1 and CDR2: SGDLS, YYNGEE.

J is TRBJ2-7 and V is TRBV10-1; D is perhaps TRBD1 (6 bases). From germline, CDR1 is WNHNN and CDR2 SYGVQD (reference sequence). This CDR3 has 13 residues. Trimming cost V 5 bases and J 7 bases, with 15 bases left between them. The CDR3 sequence: CASSRSQTGEQYF. The CDR3 bases are TGCGCCAGCAGTAGGTCCCAAACAGGGGAGCAGTACTTC.

The chain's CDR3 is CATSPGTGHEAFF. CDR3 coding DNA: TGTGCCACCAGCCCGGGAACAGGGCATGAAGCTTTCTTT. This sequence joins TRBV15 and TRBJ1-1, with D maybe TRBD1 (6 bases). The CDR3 spans 13 residues. V lost 5 bases, J lost 7 bases, and 14 bases lay in between. Germline CDR1 and CDR2: LNHNV and YYDKDF (reference sequence).

The rearrangement joins TRBV6-1 to TRBJ2-1; weak D call: TRBD1 (6 bases). The germline CDR1 and CDR2 sequences are MNHNS and SASEGT. The CDR3 is 14 residues long. V shed 8 bases and J shed 0 bases, with 11 bases lying between them. DNA of the CDR3: TGTGCCAGCGCAACAGGGTTCTCCTACAATGAGCAGTTCTTC. This codes for CASATGFSYNEQFF.

This clone was seen once. This chain joins TRBV6-1 and TRBJ1-2, with D possibly matching TRBD1 (5 bases). V was trimmed by 4 bases and J by 1 base, leaving 7 bases between them. Germline loops: CDR1 MNHNS, CDR2 SASEGT. CDR3 length: 13 amino acids. The CDR3 DNA reads as TGTGCCAGCAGTGCAGGGTATAACTATGGCTACACCTTC. Translating it yields CASSAGYNYGYTF.

The V and J genes are TRBV27 and TRBJ2-7; 7 nucleotides match TRBD2. In germline, CDR1 is MNHEY, CDR2 SMNVEV (reference sequence). The CDR3 has 16 residues. Trimming cost V 5 bases and J 0 bases; bases outside gene matches: 10. CDR3 sequence (DNA): TGTGCCAGCAGTCCTCTAGCGGCGGTACCCTCCTACGAGCAGTACTTC. Amino acid sequence: CASSPLAAVPSYEQYF.

The rearrangement joins TRBV7-9 to TRBJ1-5; weak D call: TRBD1 (5 bases). Between the trimmed V and J ends, which lost 5 bases and 7 bases, there was a span of 12 bases. Germline V gene sequence: CDR1 SEHNR, CDR2 FQNEAQ (reference sequence). The CDR3 consists of 13 residues. The CDR3 DNA reads TGTGCCAGCAGCCCCGGGGGTTGGCAGCCCCAGCATTTT. Amino acid sequence: CASSPGGWQPQHF.

This clone was observed once. The chain is built from TRBV7-9 and TRBJ1-1; TRBD1 is a possible D gene (6 bases). Trimming shortened V by 4 bases and J by 6 bases, and 15 bases separated the two germline ends. CDR1 and CDR2 from the germline V gene are SEHNR and FQNEAQ (reference sequence). The CDR3 has 14 amino acids. The CDR3 DNA is TGTGCCAGCAGCTCGAGAGGGGGAGACCCTGAAGCTTTCTTT. The encoded protein is CASSSRGGDPEAFF. Complete variable domain (other parts from reference TRBV7-9 and TRBJ1-1): DTGVSQNPRHKITKRGQNVTFRCDPISEHNRLYWYRQTLGQGPEFLTYFQNEAQLEKSRLLSDRFSAERPKGSFSTLEIQRTEQGDSAMYLCASSSRGGDPEAFFGQGTRLTVV.

The V and J genes are TRBV5-1 and TRBJ1-1; D unresolved. The germline gives CDR1 SGHRS, CDR2 YFSETQ. V gave up 0 bases and J gave up 4 bases, with 10 bases separating them. This CDR3 contains 14 residues. CDR3 bases: TGCGCCAGCAGCTTGGTTTATGGGAGCACTGAAGCTTTCTTT. This gives the protein CASSLVYGSTEAFF. Complete variable domain (other parts from reference TRBV5-1 and TRBJ1-1): KAGVTQTPRYLIKTRGQQVTLSCSPISGHRSVSWYQQTPGQGLQFLFEYFSETQRNKGNFPGRFSGRQFSNSRSEMNVSTLELGDSALYLCASSLVYGSTEAFFGQGTRLTVV.